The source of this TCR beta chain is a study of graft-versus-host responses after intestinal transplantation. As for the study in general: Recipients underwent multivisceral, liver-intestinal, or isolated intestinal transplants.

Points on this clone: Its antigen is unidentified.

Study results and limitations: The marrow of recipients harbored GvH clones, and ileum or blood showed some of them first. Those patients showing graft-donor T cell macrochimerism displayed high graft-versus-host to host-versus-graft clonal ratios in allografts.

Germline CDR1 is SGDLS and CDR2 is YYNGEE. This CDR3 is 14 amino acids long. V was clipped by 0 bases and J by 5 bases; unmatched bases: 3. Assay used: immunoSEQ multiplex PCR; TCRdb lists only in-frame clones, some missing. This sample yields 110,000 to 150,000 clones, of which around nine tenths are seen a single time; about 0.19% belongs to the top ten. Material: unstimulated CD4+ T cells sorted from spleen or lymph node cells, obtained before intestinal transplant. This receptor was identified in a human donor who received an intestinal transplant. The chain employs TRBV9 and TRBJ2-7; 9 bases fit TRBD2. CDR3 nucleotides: TGTGCCAGCAGCGTAGAGGGCGGGAGGGACGAGCAGTACTTC. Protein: CASSVEGGRDEQYF.